This entry features one T cell receptor beta chain sequence. The antigen remains unidentified. Different DNA sequences within this sample yield the same CDR3. CD4+ cells were split into CD45RA+ naive and CD45RA-negative memory subsets. The data belong to a study of shared clonotypes between healthy human individuals. Between the trimmed V and J ends, which lost 6 bases and 6 bases, there was a span of 10 bases. The CDR3 totals 12 residues. Germline V CDR1 and CDR2: MNHEY, SVGAGI. Per the authors' pipeline: ImmunoSEQ supplied junction-only sequences lacking quality scores, so filtering was different. The repertoire was sequenced with immunoSEQ multiplex PCR; TCRdb's copy has only in-frame clones and lacks some. From that table come the V and J calls and clone size; the DNA was used to work out D and trimming. Of millions of clones in the sample, 85% to 95% were seen once. Study results and limitations: The study drew on few donors, limiting represented genetic and exposure-history diversity. Naive CD4 clonotypes were shared across a handful of donors at about 5.2%.

Sequenced sample: naive CD4+ T cells sorted from blood. Subset denoted: CD45RA+ positively selected. The chain is built from TRBV6-5 and TRBJ2-3; D is ambiguous. This receptor was obtained from a man between 18 and 35 years old in good health. CDR3 sequence reads: CASSRSGDTQYF. The DNA of the CDR3 is TGTGCCAGCAGCCGATCCGGGGATACGCAGTATTTT.